In this sample, the clone carrying this T cell receptor beta chain turned up many times. Its antigen is not known. TCRdb re-called the reads through MiXCR, storing one row per CDR3 protein. The sample shows some 62,000 distinct CDR3 sequences, 20% to 25% of them seen only once. CDR3 length: 14 residues. Trimming pared 4 bases from V and 7 bases from J, leaving 14 bases between. Germline V gene data show CDR1 as SGHAT and CDR2 as FQDESV (reference sequence). The source of the sample is a study of T cell repertoires in cytomegalovirus infection. About the study: Recently identified HLA-C-restricted and well-studied HLA-B-restricted CMV epitopes were used. CMV infection plus the matching HLA type was flagged by public TCR beta signatures. Study-wide findings and caveats: The study found HLA-C-restricted CMV-specific TCR beta clonotypes dominating the ex vivo response. Carriage of CMV together with the relevant HLA was identifiable through cumulative public TCR beta family frequency.

This specimen was CD8+ T cells from cultured PBMCs, taken from culture after CMV antigen stimulation. The V call is TRBV11-1, the J call TRBJ2-1, with a possible D match to TRBD2 (6 bases). The sequence came from a human donor in good health (CMV status not recorded). Some clones in this sample may be carry-over from other donors' samples. The chain's CDR3 is CASSSGGNRNEQFF. The CDR3 DNA sequence: TGTGCCAGCAGCTCCGGGGGTAATCGGAATGAGCAGTTCTTC.